This T cell receptor (beta chain) appears in the sequencing data of a study of regulatory T cells in long-lasting Graves disease. Time point given: persistent/refractory GD, antithyroid drugs over 5 years with positive TRAb. Generation of the TCR library employed RNA extracted from PBMCs. CDR3-region Arm-PCR and iRepertoire HTBI primers produced the TCR beta libraries. TCRdb fed the multiplex PCR reads into MiXCR, producing one record per CDR3 protein. This table holds 500,000 to 800,000 distinct CDR3 sequences, 25% to 35% found once. Trimming took 0 bases from V and 0 from J, leaving 9 bases between them. The CDR3 is made up of 16 amino acids. The germline CDR1 and CDR2 sequences are LGHDT and YNNKEL (reference sequence).

This sample comprised peripheral blood mononuclear cells (PBMCs), obtained when the disease was refractory, from a patient treated with antithyroid drugs. This TCR was recovered from a female donor with Graves disease. The chain has TRBV3-1 and TRBJ1-3; D is undetermined. The CDR3 region has the DNA TGTGCCAGCAGCCAAGATACCCTGAGCTCTGGAAACACCATATATTTT. Encoded protein: CASSQDTLSSGNTIYF.